The 11 T cell receptor beta chains given below trace back to one sample, sequenced in a study of cytotoxic CD8 clonotypes in ibrutinib-treated CLL. The data were produced by immunoSEQ multiplex PCR, yet TCRdb's version contains in-frame clones alone and is incomplete. Of about 120,000 clones in the sample, approximately 83% were seen once. This specimen was PBMCs, taken after 24 months of ibrutinib treatment. These receptors all come from a human donor with chronic lymphocytic leukemia.

The rearrangement joins TRBV4-2 to TRBJ1-1, with 7 bases aligning to TRBD1. The CDR3 is made up of 16 amino acids. V shed 4 bases and J 0 bases; nucleotides not matched to a gene: 8. The germline CDR1 and CDR2 sequences are LGHNA and YNFKEQ. CDR3 protein: CASSLDRDGMNTEAFF. The CDR3 DNA is TGTGCCAGCAGCCTAGACAGGGATGGAATGAACACTGAAGCTTTCTTT.

This clone showed up just a few times. The V gene is TRBV6-1, the J gene TRBJ2-7; TRBD2 matches 10 bases. Per germline, CDR1 MNHNS and CDR2 SASEGT. V lost 4 bases, J lost 5 bases, and 11 bases stayed unmatched. This CDR3 comprises 16 residues. CDR3 sequence: CASSGRTSGKTHEQYF. The CDR3 DNA reads TGTGCCAGCAGTGGCCGAACTAGCGGGAAGACCCACGAGCAGTACTTC.

The chain couples TRBV28 to TRBJ1-2; no clear D. Germline CDR1 MDHEN, CDR2 SYDVKM. The V end lost 6 bases, the J end lost 8 bases, and 16 bases lay between the germline ends. The CDR3 loop spans 13 amino acids. The CDR3 region is CASSQGLKNGYTF. The CDR3 bases are TGTGCCAGCAGCCAAGGCCTGAAGAACGGCTACACCTTC.

This chain joins TRBV7-2 and TRBJ2-7; no reliable D call. The CDR3 contains 13 residues. Germline CDR1 and CDR2: SGHTA and FQGNSA. V lost 7 bases and J lost 2, with 12 bases in between. CDR3 nucleotide sequence: TGTGCCAGCACCCGGTCGAACGCCTACGAGCAGTACTTC. This translates into CASTRSNAYEQYF.

The rearrangement uses TRBV5-1 and TRBJ2-1; 10 bases map to TRBD1. V trimming: 6 bases; J trimming: 6 bases; junction bases outside the gene matches: 9. The CDR3 is made up of 15 amino acids. Germline values: CDR1 SGHRS, CDR2 YFSETQ. Here the CDR3 DNA reads TGCGCCAGCAAAATAGACAGGGGGCAAGGCAATGAGCAGTTCTTC. It translates to CASKIDRGQGNEQFF.

The V call is TRBV28, the J call TRBJ1-1; no firm D call. V was pared by 10 bases and J by 1 base, with 10 bases between. Germline V gives CDR1 MDHEN, CDR2 SYDVKM. The CDR3 contains 12 residues. CDR3 residues: CATFVGNTEAFF. The CDR3, as DNA: TGTGCCACCTTCGTGGGGAACACTGAAGCTTTCTTT.

This chain connects TRBV5-1 to TRBJ1-6, with TRBD1 matching 10 bases. The CDR3 totals 16 residues. Looked up from germline, CDR1 is SGHRS and CDR2 is YFSETQ. Germline trimming cut 2 bases from V and 5 bases from J; bases unmatched to any gene: 4. For the CDR3, the DNA is TGCGCCAGCAGCTTACGGACAGGGGGTAATAATTCACCCCTCCACTTT. Protein sequence: CASSLRTGGNNSPLHF. Looking up the rest from reference TRBV5-1 and TRBJ1-6 gives the full variable domain: KAGVTQTPRYLIKTRGQQVTLSCSPISGHRSVSWYQQTPGQGLQFLFEYFSETQRNKGNFPGRFSGRQFSNSRSEMNVSTLELGDSALYLCASSLRTGGNNSPLHFGNGTRLTVT.

The chain combines TRBV5-1 with TRBJ2-7; maybe TRBD1 (5 bases). Between the trimmed V and J ends, which lost 4 bases and 2 bases, there was a span of 10 bases. Per the germline V gene, CDR1 is SGHRS and CDR2 is YFSETQ. The length of the CDR3 is 13 residues. CDR3 in amino acids: CASSPTEAYEQYF. The CDR3 coding sequence is TGCGCCAGCAGCCCGACAGAGGCCTACGAGCAGTACTTC.

V and J are TRBV7-2 and TRBJ2-7; TRBD1 might be the D (6 bases). The ends were cut back, 5 bases at V and 6 bases at J, with 17 bases in the middle. Germline V lookup: CDR1 SGHTA, CDR2 FQGNSA. The CDR3 consists of 14 residues. The CDR3 region has the DNA TGTGCCAGCAGCCCCCAGGGGTCACATCGCGAGCAGTACTTC. Its protein is CASSPQGSHREQYF.

The J gene is TRBJ2-4, the V gene TRBV28, with 16 bases fitting TRBD2. Per germline, CDR1 MDHEN and CDR2 SYDVKM. CDR3 length: 19 amino acids. J gave up 8 bases and V 5 bases, and 15 bases lay outside the gene matches. The CDR3 sequence is CASSTHGGTSGRAGDIQYF. In DNA, the CDR3 is TGTGCCAGCAGTACTCACGGTGGGACTAGCGGGAGGGCCGGGGACATTCAGTACTTC.

The rearrangement joins TRBV2 to TRBJ2-7; no firm D call. CDR3 length equals 14 residues. V was cut by 3 bases and J by 0 bases, with 9 bases left in between. Germline CDR1 is SNHLY and CDR2 is FYNNEI. The CDR3 DNA sequence: TGTGCCAGCAGTGAGGAGAGACACTCCTACGAGCAGTACTTC. This gives the protein CASSEERHSYEQYF.